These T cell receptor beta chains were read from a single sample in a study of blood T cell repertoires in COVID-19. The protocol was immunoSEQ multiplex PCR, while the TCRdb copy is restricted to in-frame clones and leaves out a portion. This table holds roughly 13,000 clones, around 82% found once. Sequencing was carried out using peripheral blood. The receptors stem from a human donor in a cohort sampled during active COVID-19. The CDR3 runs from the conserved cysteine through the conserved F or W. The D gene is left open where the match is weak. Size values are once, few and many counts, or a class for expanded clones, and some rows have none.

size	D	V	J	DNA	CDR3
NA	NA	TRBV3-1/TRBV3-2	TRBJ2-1	TGTGCCAGCAGCCGGGACACCAATGAGCAGTTCTTC	CASSRDTNEQFF
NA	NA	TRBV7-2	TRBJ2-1	TGTGCCAGCAGCTTAGAGGGGGGGGCCTATTACAATGAGCAGTTCTTC	CASSLEGGAYYNEQFF
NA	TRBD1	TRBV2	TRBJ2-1	TGTGCCAGCACGAAATCAGGGGGATCCTACAATGAGCAGTTCTTC	CASTKSGGSYNEQFF
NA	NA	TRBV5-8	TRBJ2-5	TGTGCCAGCAGCTTGGGACCGGGGGACGGGGAGACCCAGTACTTC	CASSLGPGDGETQYF
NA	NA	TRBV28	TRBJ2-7	TGTGCCAGCAGTTCGTCGCGGAGGGCTACGTCCTACGAGCAGTACTTC	CASSSSRRATSYEQYF
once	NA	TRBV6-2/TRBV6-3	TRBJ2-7	TGTGCCAGCAGTTACTCACGGACACCTTCCTACGAGCAGTACTTC	CASSYSRTPSYEQYF
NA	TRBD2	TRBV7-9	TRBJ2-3	TGTGCCAGCAGCTTCCCGGGACTAGCGAGCACAGATACGCAGTATTTT	CASSFPGLASTDTQYF
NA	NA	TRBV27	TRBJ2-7	TGTGCCAGCAGTTTAGACACCTCCTACGAGCAGTACTTC	CASSLDTSYEQYF
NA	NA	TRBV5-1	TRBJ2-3	TGCGCCAGCTGTACCAGGGATGCTAGCACAGATACGCAGTATTTT	CASCTRDASTDTQYF
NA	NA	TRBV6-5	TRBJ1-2	TGTGCCAGCACAACAGGGAACTATGGCTACACCTTC	CASTTGNYGYTF
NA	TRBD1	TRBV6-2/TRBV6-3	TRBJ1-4	TGTGCCAGCAGTCGGACAGGGAATGAAAAACTGTTTTTT	CASSRTGNEKLFF
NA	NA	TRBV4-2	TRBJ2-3	TGTGCCAGCAGCCTTCGACCGGGTACCACAGATACGCAGTATTTT	CASSLRPGTTDTQYF
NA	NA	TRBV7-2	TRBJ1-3	TGTGCCAGCAGCGAAAGGGGGAACACCATATATTTT	CASSERGNTIYF
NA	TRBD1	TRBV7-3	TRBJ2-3	TGTGCCAGCAGCACCGGGACAGGGTCAGATACGCAGTATTTT	CASSTGTGSDTQYF
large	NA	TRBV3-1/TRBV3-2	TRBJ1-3	TGTGCCACCACGCAGGGGAACTCTGGAAACACCATATATTTT	CATTQGNSGNTIYF
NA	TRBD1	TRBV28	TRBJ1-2	TGTGCCAGCAATCGCGGACAGGGGGGAGGCTACACCTTC	CASNRGQGGGYTF
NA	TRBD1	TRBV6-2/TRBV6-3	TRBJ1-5	TGTGCCAGCAGTGAGACAGGGTATACTGGCAATCAGCCCCAGCATTTT	CASSETGYTGNQPQHF
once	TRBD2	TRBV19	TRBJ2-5	TGTGCCAGTAGTATGGGACTAGCGGGGGGACAAGAGACCCAGTACTTC	CASSMGLAGGQETQYF
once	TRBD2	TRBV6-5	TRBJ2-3	TGTGCCAGCAAGATACTAGCGGGGGGCAGTGATACGCAGTATTTT	CASKILAGGSDTQYF
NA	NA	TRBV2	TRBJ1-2	TGTGCCAGCAGTGTAATACAGGGCGGGGGCTACACCTTC	CASSVIQGGGYTF
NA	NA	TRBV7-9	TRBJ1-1	TGTGCCAGCAGCTTAGCGGTGGGGGCTTTGAACACTGAAGCTTTCTTT	CASSLAVGALNTEAFF
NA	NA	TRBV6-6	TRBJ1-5	TGTGCCAGCAGTTACGGGGGGGACAATCAGCCCCAGCATTTT	CASSYGGDNQPQHF
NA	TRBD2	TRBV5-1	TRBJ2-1	TGCGCCAGCAGCTTTGGACTAGCGGGGGGGACGGTCAATGAGCAGTTCTTC	CASSFGLAGGTVNEQFF
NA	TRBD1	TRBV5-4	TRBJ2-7	TGTGCCAGCAGCCCTCAGGGGGCCTACGAGCAGTACTTC	CASSPQGAYEQYF
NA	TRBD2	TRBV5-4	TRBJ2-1	TGTGCCAGCAGCTTGTTTAGCGGGGGGTTCGATGAGCAGTTCTTC	CASSLFSGGFDEQFF
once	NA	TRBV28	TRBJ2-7	TGTGCCAGCACTGGGGCAGGGATAAACTACGAGCAGTACTTC	CASTGAGINYEQYF
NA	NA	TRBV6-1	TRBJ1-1	TGTGCCAGCAGTGGGAGGGTCCTGGGAACCAACACTGAAGCTTTCTTT	CASSGRVLGTNTEAFF
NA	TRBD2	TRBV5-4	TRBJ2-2	TGTGCCAGCAGCCCGGCAGGGACTAGCGGGGGGTCCGGGGAGCTGTTTTTT	CASSPAGTSGGSGELFF
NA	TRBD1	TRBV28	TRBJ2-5	TGTGCCAGCAAAATGACAGGGGGCCCTAAGACCCAGTACTTC	CASKMTGGPKTQYF
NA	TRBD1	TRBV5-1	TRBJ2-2	TGCGCCAGCAGCTCGGGAGGACAGGGGGACGGGGAGCTGTTTTTT	CASSSGGQGDGELFF
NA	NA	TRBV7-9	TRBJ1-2	TGTGCCAGCAGCTTTTGGGAGGGTGGCTACACCTTC	CASSFWEGGYTF
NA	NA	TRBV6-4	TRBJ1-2	TGTGCCAGCAGTACCCGGGAGGGATGGAACTATGGCTACACCTTC	CASSTREGWNYGYTF
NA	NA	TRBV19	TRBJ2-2	TGTGCCAGTAGTATAAGTCTAGTAGTCACCGGGGAGCTGTTTTTT	CASSISLVVTGELFF
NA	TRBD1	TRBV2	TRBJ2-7	TGTGCCAGCAGCGGACAGGGTGGTGACGAGCAGTACTTC	CASSGQGGDEQYF
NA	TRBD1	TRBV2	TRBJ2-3	TGTGCCAGCAGGATAGGGACAGAAGATACGCAGTATTTT	CASRIGTEDTQYF
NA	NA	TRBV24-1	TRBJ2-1	TGTGCCACCAGTGATGGCGGCAATGAGCAGTTCTTC	CATSDGGNEQFF
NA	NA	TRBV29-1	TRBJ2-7	TGCAGCGTTGTGGACAGCGCCCTCTACGAGCAGTACTTC	CSVVDSALYEQYF
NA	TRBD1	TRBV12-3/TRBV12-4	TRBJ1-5	TGTGCCAGCGGTGGACAGGGGAATCAGCCCCAGCATTTT	CASGGQGNQPQHF
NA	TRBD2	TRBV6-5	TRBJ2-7	TGTGCCAGCAGTTACCGGTTAGCGGGGGACTACGAGCAGTACTTC	CASSYRLAGDYEQYF
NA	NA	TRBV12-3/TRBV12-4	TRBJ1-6	TGTGCCAGCAGTTTAGCCGTAAATTCACCCCTCCACTTT	CASSLAVNSPLHF
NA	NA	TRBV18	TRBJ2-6	TGTGCCAGCTCACCACGAACAGGGAACTCTGGGGCCAACGTCCTGACTTTC	CASSPRTGNSGANVLTF
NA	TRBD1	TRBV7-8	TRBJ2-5	TGTGCCAGCAGCCCCCGGACAGGGGTGACCCAGTACTTC	CASSPRTGVTQYF
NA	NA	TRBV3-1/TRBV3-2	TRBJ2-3	TGTGCCAGCAGCCCCTCGGTTAATACGCAGTATTTT	CASSPSVNTQYF
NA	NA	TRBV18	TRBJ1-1	TGTGCCAGCTCTCGAAATACGGAGCCCAAGAACACTGAAGCTTTCTTT	CASSRNTEPKNTEAFF
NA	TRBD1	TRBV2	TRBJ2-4	TGTGCCAGCAGTGCGGGGACAGGGGTTCAAAACATTCAGTACTTC	CASSAGTGVQNIQYF
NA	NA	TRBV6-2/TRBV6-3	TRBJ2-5	TGTGCCAGCAGTTACCACCCAGGGTCTTTTGAGACCCAGTACTTC	CASSYHPGSFETQYF
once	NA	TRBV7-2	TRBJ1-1	TGTGCCAGCAGCTTGGGGGGTCACACTGAAGCTTTCTTT	CASSLGGHTEAFF
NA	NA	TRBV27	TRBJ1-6	TGTGCCAGCAGTTTTCGGGGGGTTTCACCCCTCCACTTT	CASSFRGVSPLHF
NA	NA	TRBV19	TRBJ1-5	TGTGCCAGTAGTATGTCGCAGGGAAGCAATCAGCCCCAGCATTTT	CASSMSQGSNQPQHF